The present entry profiles one TCR beta chain with its context. As yet, its antigen is unknown. The sample originates from a study of shared clonotypes between healthy human individuals. The donor cohort consisted entirely of Caucasian adults residing in Nashville, Tennessee. Trimming removed 5 bases from V and 2 bases from J; junction bases left unmatched: 8. This CDR3 comprises 16 residues. Germline loops: CDR1 MNHEY, CDR2 SMNVEV (reference sequence). Whole-study results and caveats: Incompleteness in sorted-subset sequencing, despite large depth, was shown by rarefaction.

Over several immunoSEQ plates, each subset's genomic DNA was distributed in even portions. Some clones are missing from TCRdb's copy, which holds only in-frame ones; the method was immunoSEQ multiplex PCR. The sample includes about 2.4 million clones, more than 85% seen only once; the top ten take 0.36%. The sequencing sample was made of naive CD4+ T cells from PBMCs. This sample's subset: CD45RA+ positively selected. The V gene is TRBV27, the J gene TRBJ2-1; the match to TRBD1 covers 8 bases. The source of this sequence is a man between 18 and 35 years old in good health. Some clones in this sample may be carry-over from other donors' samples. Here the CDR3 DNA reads TGTGCCAGCAGTCCGTGGACAGGGACCACCTACAATGAGCAGTTCTTC. Amino acids: CASSPWTGTTYNEQFF.